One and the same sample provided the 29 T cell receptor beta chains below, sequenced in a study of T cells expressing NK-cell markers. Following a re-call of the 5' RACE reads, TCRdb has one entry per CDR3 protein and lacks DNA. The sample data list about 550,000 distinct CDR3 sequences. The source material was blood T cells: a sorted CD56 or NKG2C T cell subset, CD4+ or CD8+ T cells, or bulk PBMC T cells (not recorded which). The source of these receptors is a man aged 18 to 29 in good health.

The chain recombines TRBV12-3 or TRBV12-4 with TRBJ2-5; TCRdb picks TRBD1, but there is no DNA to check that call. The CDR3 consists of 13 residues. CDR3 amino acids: CASSQGAGETQYF.

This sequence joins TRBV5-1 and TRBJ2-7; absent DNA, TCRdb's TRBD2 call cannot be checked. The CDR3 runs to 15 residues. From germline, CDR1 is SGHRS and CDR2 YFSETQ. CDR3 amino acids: CASSLLAGGPDEQYF.

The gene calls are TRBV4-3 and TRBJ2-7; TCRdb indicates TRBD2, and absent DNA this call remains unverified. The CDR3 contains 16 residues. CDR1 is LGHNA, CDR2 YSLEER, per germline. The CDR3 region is CASSQGTAKSSYEQYF.

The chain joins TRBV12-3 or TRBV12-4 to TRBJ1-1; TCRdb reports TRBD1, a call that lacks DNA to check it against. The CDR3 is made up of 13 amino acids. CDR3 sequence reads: CASSRGQNTEAFF.

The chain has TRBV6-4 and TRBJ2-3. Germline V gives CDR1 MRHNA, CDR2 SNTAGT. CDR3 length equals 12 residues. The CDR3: CASSDSADTQYF.

This CDR3 reads CATSEKMGPIGTANEQFF. This chain links TRBV24-1 with TRBJ2-1; as DNA is missing, the TRBD2 call by TCRdb cannot be tested. Germline loops: CDR1 KGHDR, CDR2 SFDVKD. This CDR3 contains 18 residues.

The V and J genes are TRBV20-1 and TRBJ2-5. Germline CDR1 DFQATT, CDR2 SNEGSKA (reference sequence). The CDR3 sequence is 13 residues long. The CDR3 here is CSATRPQGETQYF.

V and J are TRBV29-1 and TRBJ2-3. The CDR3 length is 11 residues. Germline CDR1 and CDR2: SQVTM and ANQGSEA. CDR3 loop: CSGGHSDTQYF.

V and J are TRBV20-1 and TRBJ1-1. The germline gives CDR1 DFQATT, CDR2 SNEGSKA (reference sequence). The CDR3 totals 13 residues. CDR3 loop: CSARVAVNTEAFF.

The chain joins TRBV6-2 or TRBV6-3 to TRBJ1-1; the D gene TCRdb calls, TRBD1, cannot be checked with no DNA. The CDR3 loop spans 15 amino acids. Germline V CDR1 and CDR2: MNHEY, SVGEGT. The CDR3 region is CASSYYGGLNTEAFF.

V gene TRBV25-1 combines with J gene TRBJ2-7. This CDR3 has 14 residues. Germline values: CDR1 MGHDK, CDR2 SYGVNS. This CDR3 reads CASSTTGTFYEQYF.

Here the CDR3 reads CASSEVQRVNEKLFF. The V gene is TRBV2, the J gene TRBJ1-4. CDR1 and CDR2 (germline): SNHLY, FYNNEI. The length of the CDR3 is 15 residues.

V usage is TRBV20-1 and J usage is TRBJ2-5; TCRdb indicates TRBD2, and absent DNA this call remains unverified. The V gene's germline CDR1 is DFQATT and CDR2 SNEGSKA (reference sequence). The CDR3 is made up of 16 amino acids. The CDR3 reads CSATSAWGHRQETQYF.

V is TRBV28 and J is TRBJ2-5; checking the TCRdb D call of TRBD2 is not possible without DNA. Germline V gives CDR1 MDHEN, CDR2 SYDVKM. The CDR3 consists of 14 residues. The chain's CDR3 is CASRRGLAGETQYF. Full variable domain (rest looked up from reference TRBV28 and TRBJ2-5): DVKVTQSSRYLVKRTGEKVFLECVQDMDHENMFWYRQDPGLGLRLIYFSYDVKMKEKGDIPEGYSVSREKKERFSLILESASTNQTSMYLCASRRGLAGETQYFGPGTRLLVL.

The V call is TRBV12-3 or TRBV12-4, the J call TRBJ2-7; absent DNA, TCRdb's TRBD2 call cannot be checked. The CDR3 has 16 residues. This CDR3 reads CASSLELAGVSYEQYF.

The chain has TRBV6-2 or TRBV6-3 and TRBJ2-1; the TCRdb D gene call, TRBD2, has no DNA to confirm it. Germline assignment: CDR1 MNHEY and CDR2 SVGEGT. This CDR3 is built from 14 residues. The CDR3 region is CATKDSIFYNEQFF.

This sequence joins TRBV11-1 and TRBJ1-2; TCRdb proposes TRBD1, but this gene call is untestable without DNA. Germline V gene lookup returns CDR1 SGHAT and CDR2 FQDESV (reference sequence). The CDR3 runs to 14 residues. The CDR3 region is CASSKLGRGDGYTF.

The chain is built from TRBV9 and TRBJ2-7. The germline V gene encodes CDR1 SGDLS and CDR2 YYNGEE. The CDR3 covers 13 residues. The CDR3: CASSVAPQYEQYF.

Here the CDR3 reads CASSVRLAANTGELFF. V and J are TRBV9 and TRBJ2-2. The CDR3 runs to 16 residues. Germline loops: CDR1 SGDLS, CDR2 YYNGEE.

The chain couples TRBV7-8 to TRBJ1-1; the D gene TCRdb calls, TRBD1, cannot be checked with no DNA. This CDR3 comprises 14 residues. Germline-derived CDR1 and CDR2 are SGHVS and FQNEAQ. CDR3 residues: CASSSKGGNTEAFF.

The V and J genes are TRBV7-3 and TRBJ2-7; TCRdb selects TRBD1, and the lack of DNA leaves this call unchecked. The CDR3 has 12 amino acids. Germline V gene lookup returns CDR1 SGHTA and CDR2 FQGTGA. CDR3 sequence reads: CASSLQGPEQYF.

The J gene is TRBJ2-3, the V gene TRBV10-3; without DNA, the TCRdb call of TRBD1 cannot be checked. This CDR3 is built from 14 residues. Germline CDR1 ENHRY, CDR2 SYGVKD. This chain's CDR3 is CAISEPDRADTQYF.

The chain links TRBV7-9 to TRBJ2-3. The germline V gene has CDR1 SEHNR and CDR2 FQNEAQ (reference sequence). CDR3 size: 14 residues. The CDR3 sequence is CASSLAGVVDTQYF.

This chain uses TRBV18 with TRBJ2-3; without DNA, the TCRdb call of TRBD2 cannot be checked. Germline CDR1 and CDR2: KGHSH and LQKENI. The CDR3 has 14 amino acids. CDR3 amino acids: CASSREAASDTQYF. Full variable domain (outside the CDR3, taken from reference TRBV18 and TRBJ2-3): NAGVMQNPRHLVRRRGQEARLRCSPMKGHSHVYWYRQLPEEGLKFMVYLQKENIIDESGMPKERFSAEFPKEGPSILRIQQVVRGDSAAYFCASSREAASDTQYFGPGTRLTVL.

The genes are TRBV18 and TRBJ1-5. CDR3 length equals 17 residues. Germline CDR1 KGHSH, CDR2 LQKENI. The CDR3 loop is CASSPVSGEGGNQPQHF.

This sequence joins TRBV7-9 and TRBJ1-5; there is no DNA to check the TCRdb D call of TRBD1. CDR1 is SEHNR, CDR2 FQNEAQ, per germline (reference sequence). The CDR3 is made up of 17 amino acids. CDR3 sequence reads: CASSLALARERNQPQHF.

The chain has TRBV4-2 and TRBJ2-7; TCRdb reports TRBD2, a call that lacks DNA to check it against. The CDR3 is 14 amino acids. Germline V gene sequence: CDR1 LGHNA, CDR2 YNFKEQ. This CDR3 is CASSQAPTKDEQYF.

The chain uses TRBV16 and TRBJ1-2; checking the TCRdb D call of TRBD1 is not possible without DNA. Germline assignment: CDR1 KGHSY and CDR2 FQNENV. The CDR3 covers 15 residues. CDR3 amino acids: CASSRDGTPNYGYTF. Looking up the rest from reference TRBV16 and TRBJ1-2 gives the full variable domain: GEEVAQTPKHLVRGEGQKAKLYCAPIKGHSYVFWYQQVLKNEFKFLISFQNENVFDETGMPKERFSAKCLPNSPCSLEIQATKLEDSAVYFCASSRDGTPNYGYTFGSGTRLTVV.

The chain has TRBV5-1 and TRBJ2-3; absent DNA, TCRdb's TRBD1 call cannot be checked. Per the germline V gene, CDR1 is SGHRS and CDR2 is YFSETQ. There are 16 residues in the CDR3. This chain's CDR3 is CASSTTGTTSTDTQYF.